One T cell receptor beta chain is described in this entry. Its binding antigen is unknown. The sample holds no much larger clone one base away, and base qualities are not on file. TCRbeta CDR3 regions were amplified from genomic DNA using the immunoSEQ Assay, a bias-controlled multiplex PCR. The authors processed their data as follows. The number of nucleated cells in each sample was estimated from the amplification of reference gene primers within the assay. To quantify the absolute abundance of each unique TCRbeta CDR3 rearrangement, sequence reads were collapsed and filtered. Productive Simpson clonality was computed per sample as the square root of Simpson's diversity index over productive rearrangements. TCRdb obtained this table from immuneACCESS and retained in-frame rearrangements with V and J assigned. These tables miss some clones; where compared with another copy, unresolved V genes account for less than half of the shortfall, and the remainder is unexplained. Clone size and the V and J calls come from that table; the DNA yielded D and trimming. This sample is represented by 260,000 or so clones; around four fifths of them were singletons. The top ten clonotypes cover roughly 5.8% of the sample.

The collaborating institutions used their own protocols to collect whole blood in K2EDTA tubes. For TCRbeta analysis, collaborator samples were shipped as frozen whole blood, as isolated PBMCs, or as DNA extracted from either sample type. CDR1 and CDR2 are read off the germline V gene (reference sequence) as GTSNPN and SVGIG. CDR3 length: 12 amino acids, cysteine to phenylalanine. Just the 36-base CDR3 DNA is kept, in frame starting at base 1. V is clipped by 8 bases and J by 2 bases, and the sequence between their germline boundaries is 10 bases long. The sample belongs to a study of blood T cell repertoires in COVID-19 (TCRdb year 2020). A note on the overall study: Collaborator samples came from the United States, Italy and Spain and covered acute and convalescent phases of COVID-19. The prospective study material was composed of cDNA or gDNA derived from T cells, B-cell-depleted T cells, or PBMCs. Subjects who had been exposed to COVID-19, were actively infected with it, or had recovered from it provided the deeply sampled blood TCRbeta repertoires that made up the dataset. A freely available public database, intended as a resource for researchers studying the immune response to SARS-CoV-2, is where the repertoires were released. The samples were drawn from two sources: the first 160 participants of the ongoing ImmuneRACE study, and 950 to 1,500 subjects contributed by 6 global collaborators. Sample metadata almost always included a de-identified subject ID, COVID-19 status, age in years and sex. Where HLA class I and class II types were available, the types were taken from metadata supplied by the sample provider, not from assay-based typing.

Findings and caveats that apply to the study as a whole: Clinical and demographic metadata were provided uncurated, with the amount varying by source and participant.

The clonotype originates from an elderly man with acute or convalescent COVID-19. The specimen was peripheral blood. The V gene is TRBV30 and the J gene is TRBJ1-3; a weak D assignment points to TRBD1 (5 bases agree). The CDR3 amino acid sequence is: CAKAGAGNTIYF. The nucleotide sequence is given as TGTGCCAAAGCGGGGGCTGGAAACACCATATATTTT.